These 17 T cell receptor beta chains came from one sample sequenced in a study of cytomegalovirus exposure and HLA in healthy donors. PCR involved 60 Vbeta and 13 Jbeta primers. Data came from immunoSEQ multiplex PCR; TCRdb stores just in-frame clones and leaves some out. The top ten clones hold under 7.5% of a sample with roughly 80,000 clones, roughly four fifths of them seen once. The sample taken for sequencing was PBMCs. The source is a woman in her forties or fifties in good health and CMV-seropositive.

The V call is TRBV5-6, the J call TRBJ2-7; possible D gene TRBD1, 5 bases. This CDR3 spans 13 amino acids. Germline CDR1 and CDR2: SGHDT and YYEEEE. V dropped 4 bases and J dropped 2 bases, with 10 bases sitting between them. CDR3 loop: CASSNWTPYEQYF. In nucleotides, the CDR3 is TGTGCCAGCAGCAACTGGACACCCTACGAGCAGTACTTC.

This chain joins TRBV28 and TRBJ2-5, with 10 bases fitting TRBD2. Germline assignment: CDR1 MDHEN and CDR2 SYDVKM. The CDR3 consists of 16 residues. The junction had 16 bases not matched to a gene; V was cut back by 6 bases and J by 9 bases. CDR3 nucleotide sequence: TGTGCCAGCAGCCACTCGGGGCTAGCGGGGGCAGGGTCCCAGTACTTC. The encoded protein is CASSHSGLAGAGSQYF. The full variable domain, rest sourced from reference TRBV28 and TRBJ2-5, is DVKVTQSSRYLVKRTGEKVFLECVQDMDHENMFWYRQDPGLGLRLIYFSYDVKMKEKGDIPEGYSVSREKKERFSLILESASTNQTSMYLCASSHSGLAGAGSQYFGPGTRLLVL.

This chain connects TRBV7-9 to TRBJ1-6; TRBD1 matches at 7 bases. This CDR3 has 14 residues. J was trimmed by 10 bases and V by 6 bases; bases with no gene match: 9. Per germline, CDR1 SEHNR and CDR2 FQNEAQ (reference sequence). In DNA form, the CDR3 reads TGTGCCAGCAGATATACAGGGGTACGATCACCCCTCCACTTT. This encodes CASRYTGVRSPLHF.

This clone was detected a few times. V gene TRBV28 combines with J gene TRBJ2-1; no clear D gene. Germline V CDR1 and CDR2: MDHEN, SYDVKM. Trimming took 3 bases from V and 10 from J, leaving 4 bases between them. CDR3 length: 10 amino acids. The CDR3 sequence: CASSFREQFF. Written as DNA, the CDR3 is TGTGCCAGCAGTTTCAGGGAGCAGTTCTTC.

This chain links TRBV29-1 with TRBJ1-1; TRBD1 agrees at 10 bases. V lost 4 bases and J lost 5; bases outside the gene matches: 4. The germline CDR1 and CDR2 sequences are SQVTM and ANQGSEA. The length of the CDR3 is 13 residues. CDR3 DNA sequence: TGCAGCGTTGTAGGGACAGGGGTTACTGAAGCTTTCTTT. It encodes CSVVGTGVTEAFF.

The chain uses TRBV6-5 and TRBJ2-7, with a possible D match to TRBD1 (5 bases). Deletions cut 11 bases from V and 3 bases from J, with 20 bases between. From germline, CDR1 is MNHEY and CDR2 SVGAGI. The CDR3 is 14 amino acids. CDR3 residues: CAPTQGVTNYEQYF. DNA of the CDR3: TGTGCCCCCACGCAGGGCGTAACGAACTACGAGCAGTACTTC.

The CDR3 nucleotides read TGCAGCGCGCTAACCGGGAAGGGAGCTTTCTTT. It codes for CSALTGKGAFF. The V and J genes are TRBV29-1 and TRBJ1-1; D unresolved. The CDR3 loop spans 11 amino acids. Germline V CDR1 and CDR2: SQVTM, ANQGSEA. The V end lost 7 bases, the J end lost 10 bases, and 16 bases lay between the germline ends.

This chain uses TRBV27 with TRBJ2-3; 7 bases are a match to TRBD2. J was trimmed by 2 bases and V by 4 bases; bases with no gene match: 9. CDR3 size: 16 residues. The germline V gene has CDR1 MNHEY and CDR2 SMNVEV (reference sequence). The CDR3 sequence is CASSSLADLLTDTQYF. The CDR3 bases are TGTGCCAGCAGTTCCCTAGCGGATCTACTCACAGATACGCAGTATTTT.

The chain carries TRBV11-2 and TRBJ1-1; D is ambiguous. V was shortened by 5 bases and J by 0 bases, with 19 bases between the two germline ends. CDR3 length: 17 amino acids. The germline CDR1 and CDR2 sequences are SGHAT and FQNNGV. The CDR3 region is CASSVKVSPGMNTEAFF. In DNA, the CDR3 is TGTGCCAGCAGCGTTAAGGTATCGCCGGGAATGAACACTGAAGCTTTCTTT.

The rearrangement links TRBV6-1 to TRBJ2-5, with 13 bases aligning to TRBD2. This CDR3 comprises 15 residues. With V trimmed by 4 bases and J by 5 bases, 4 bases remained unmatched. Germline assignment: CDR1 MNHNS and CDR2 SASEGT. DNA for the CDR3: TGTGCCAGCAGTGGACTAGCGGGAGGCAGGGAGACCCAGTACTTC. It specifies CASSGLAGGRETQYF.

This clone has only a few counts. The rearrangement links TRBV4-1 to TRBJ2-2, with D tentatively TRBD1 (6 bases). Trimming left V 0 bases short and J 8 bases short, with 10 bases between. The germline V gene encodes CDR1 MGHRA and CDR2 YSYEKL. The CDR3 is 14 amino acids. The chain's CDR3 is CASSQDLGAGELFF. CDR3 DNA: TGCGCCAGCAGCCAAGATCTGGGGGCTGGGGAGCTGTTTTTT.

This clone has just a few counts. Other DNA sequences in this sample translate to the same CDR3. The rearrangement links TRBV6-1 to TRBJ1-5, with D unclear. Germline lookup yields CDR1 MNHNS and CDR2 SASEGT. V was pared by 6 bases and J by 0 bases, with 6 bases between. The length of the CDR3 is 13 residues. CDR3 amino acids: CASSEHSNQPQHF. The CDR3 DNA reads TGTGCCAGCAGCGAACATAGCAATCAGCCCCAGCATTTT.

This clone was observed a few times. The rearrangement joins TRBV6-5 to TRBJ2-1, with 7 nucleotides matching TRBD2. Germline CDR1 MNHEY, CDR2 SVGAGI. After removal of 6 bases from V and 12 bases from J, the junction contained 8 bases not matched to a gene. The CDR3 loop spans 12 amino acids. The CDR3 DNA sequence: TGTGCCAGCAGGGAGGCGGGAGCGAGGCAGTTCTTC. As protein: CASREAGARQFF.

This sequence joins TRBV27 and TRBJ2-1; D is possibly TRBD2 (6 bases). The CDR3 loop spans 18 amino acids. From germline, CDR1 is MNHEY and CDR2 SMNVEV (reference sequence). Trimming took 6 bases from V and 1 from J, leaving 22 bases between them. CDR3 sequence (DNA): TGTGCCAGCAGCCCGACTGGCGCGGGGCCAAGATCCTACAATGAGCAGTTCTTC. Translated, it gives CASSPTGAGPRSYNEQFF.

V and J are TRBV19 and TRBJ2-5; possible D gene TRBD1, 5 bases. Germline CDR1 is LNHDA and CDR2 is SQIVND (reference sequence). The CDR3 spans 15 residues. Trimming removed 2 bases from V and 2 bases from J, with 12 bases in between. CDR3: CASSISDILQETQYF. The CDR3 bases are TGTGCCAGTAGTATATCGGACATACTACAAGAGACCCAGTACTTC.

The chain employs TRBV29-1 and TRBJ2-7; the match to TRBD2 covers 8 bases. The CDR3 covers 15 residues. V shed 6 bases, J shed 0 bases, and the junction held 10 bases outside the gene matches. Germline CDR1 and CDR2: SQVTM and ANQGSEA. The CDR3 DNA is TGCAGCGTCGCCAAGGCGGGAGGCCTCTCCTACGAGCAGTACTTC. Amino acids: CSVAKAGGLSYEQYF.

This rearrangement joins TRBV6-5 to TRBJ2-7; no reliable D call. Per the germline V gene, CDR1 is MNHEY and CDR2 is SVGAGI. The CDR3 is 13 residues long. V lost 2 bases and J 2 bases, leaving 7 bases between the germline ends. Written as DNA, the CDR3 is TGTGCCAGCAGTTACGCGGCTGCCTACGAGCAGTACTTC. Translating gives CASSYAAAYEQYF.